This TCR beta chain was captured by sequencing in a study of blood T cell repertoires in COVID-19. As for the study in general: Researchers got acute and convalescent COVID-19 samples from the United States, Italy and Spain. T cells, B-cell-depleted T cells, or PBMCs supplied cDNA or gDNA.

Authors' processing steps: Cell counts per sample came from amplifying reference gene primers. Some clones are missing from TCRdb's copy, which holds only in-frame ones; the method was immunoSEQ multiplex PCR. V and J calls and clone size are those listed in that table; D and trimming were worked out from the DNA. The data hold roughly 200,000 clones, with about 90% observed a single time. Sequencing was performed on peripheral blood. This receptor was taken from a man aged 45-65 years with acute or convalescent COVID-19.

Here the CDR3 reads CASSLVGTAQGDTQYF. CDR3 nucleotide sequence: TGTGCCAGCAGCTTAGTGGGGACTGCCCAAGGGGATACGCAGTATTTT. The chain combines TRBV7-2 with TRBJ2-3; D may be TRBD2 (6 bases). Germline lookup yields CDR1 SGHTA and CDR2 FQGNSA. This CDR3 is built from 16 residues. V was trimmed by 1 base and J by 6 bases, leaving 17 bases between them.